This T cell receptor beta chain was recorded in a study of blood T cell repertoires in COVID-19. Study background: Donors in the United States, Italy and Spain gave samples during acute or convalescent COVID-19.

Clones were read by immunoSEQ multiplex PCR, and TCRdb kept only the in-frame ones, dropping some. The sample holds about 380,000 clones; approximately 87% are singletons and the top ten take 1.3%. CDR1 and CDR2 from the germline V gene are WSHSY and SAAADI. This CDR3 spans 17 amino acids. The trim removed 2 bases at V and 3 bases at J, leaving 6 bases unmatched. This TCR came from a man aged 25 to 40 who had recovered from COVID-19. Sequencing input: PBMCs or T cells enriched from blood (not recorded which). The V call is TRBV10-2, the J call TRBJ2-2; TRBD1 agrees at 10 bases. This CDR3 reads CASSENWDRGYTGELFF. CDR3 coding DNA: TGCGCCAGCAGTGAGAACTGGGACAGGGGTTACACCGGGGAGCTGTTTTTT.